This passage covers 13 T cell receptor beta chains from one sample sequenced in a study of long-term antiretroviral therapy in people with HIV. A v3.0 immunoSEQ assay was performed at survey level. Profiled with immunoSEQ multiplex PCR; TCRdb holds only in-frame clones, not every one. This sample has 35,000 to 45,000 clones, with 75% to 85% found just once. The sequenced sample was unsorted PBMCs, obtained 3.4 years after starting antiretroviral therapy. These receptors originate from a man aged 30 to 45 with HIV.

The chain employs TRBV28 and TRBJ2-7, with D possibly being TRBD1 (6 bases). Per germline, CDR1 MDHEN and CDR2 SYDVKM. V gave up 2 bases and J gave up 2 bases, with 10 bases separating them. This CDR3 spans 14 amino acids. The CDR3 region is CASSLGGRTYEQYF. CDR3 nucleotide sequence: TGTGCCAGCAGTTTAGGGGGCAGAACCTACGAGCAGTACTTC.

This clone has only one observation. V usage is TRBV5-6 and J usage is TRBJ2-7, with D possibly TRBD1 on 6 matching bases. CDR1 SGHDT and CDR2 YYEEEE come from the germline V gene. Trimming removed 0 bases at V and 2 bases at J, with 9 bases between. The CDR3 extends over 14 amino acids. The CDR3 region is CASSLADSPYEQYF. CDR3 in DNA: TGTGCCAGCAGCTTGGCGGACAGTCCCTACGAGCAGTACTTC.

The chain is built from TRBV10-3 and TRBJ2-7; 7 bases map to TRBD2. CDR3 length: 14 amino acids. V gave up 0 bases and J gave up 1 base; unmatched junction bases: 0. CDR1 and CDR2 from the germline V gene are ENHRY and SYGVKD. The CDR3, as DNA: TGTGCCATCAGTGAGTCGGGAGGGTCCTACGAGCAGTACTTC. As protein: CAISESGGSYEQYF.

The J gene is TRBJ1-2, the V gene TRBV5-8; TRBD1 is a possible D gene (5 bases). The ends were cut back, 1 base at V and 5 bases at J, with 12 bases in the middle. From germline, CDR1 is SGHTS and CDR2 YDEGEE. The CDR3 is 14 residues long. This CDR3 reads CASSLSGTEYGYTF. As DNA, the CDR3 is TGTGCCAGCAGCTTGTCAGGGACCGAATATGGCTACACCTTC.

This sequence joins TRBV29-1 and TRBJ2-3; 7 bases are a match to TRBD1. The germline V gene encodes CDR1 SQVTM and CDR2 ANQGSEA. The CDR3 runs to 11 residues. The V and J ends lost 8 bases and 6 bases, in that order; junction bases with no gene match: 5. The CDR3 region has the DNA TGCAGCACAGGGGACGGGGATACGCAGTATTTT. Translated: CSTGDGDTQYF.

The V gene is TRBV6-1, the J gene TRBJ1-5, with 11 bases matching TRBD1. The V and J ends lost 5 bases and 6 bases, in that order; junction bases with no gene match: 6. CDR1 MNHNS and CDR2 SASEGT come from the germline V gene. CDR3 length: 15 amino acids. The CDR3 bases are TGTGCCAGCAGTCCCGGGACAGGGGGTCGTCAGCCCCAGCATTTT. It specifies CASSPGTGGRQPQHF.

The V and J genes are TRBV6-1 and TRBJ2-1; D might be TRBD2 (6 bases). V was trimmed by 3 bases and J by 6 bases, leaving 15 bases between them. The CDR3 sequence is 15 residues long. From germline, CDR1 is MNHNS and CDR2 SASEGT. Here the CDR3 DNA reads TGTGCCAGCAGTGACCGGGGGAGACAAAGCAATGAGCAGTTCTTC. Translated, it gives CASSDRGRQSNEQFF.

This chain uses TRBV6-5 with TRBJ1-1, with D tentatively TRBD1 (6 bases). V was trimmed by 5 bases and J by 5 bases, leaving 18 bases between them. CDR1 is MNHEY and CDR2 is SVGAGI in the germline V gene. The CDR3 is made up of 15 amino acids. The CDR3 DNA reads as TGTGCCAGCAGTCAATCCGTCAGGGGTTGGACTGAAGCTTTCTTT. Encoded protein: CASSQSVRGWTEAFF.

Here the CDR3 reads CASSRERPSAVSEQYF. The CDR3 nucleotides are TGTGCCAGCAGCCGCGAACGTCCATCAGCCGTCTCCGAGCAGTACTTC. The rearrangement joins TRBV21-1 to TRBJ2-7. TRBV21-1 is recorded as a pseudogene. This CDR3 has 16 amino acids.

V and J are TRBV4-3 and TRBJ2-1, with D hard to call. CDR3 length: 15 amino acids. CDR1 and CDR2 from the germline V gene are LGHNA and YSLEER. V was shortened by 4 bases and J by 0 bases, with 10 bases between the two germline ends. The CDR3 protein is CASSLVLSSYNEQFF. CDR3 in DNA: TGCGCCAGCAGCCTGGTCCTTAGCTCCTACAATGAGCAGTTCTTC.

CDR3 sequence reads: CALSGQSYSGANVLTF. The CDR3 region has the DNA TGTGCCCTTAGTGGCCAGTCTTACTCTGGGGCCAACGTCCTGACTTTC. This chain connects TRBV30 to TRBJ2-6; no clear D gene. The CDR3 contains 16 residues. Germline CDR1 GTSNPN, CDR2 SVGIG (reference sequence). V lost 8 bases, J lost 0 bases, and 17 bases lay in between. Looking up the rest from reference TRBV30 and TRBJ2-6 gives the full variable domain: SQTIHQWPATLVQPVGSPLSLECTVEGTSNPNLYWYRQAAGRGLQLLFYSVGIGQISSEVPQNLSASRPQDRQFILSSKKLLLSDSGFYLCALSGQSYSGANVLTFGAGSRLTVL.

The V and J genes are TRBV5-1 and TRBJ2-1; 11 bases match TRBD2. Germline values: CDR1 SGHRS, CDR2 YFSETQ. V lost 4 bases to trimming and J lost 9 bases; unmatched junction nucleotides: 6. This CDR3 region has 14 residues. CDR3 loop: CASSATSGTAEQFF. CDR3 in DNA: TGCGCCAGCAGCGCGACTAGCGGGACGGCTGAGCAGTTCTTC.

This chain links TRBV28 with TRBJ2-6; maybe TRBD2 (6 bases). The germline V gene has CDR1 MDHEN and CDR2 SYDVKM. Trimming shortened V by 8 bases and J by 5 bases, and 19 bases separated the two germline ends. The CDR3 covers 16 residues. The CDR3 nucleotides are TGTGCCAGCTCAGTCGGGGGAACCCTGTGGGCCAACGTCCTGACTTTC. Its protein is CASSVGGTLWANVLTF.